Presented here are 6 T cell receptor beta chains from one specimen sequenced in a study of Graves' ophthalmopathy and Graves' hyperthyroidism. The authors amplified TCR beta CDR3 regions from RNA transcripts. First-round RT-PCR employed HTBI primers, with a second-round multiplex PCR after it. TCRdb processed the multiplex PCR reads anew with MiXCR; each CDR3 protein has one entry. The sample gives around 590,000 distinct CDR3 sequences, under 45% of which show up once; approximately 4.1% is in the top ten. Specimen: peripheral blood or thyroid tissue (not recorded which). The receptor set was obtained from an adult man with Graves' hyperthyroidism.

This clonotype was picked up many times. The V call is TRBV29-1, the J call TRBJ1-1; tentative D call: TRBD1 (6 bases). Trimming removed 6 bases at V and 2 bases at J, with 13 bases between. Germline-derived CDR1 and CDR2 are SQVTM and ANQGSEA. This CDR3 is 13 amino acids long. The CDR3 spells CSVTTGINTEAFF. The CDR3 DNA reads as TGCAGCGTGACCACAGGGATTAACACTGAAGCTTTCTTT.

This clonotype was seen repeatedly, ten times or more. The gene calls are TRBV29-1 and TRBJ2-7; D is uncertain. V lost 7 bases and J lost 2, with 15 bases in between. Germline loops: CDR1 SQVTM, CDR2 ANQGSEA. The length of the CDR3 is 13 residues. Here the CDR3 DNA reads TGCAGCGCCCAGGCGATAACCACCTACGAGCAGTACTTC. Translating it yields CSAQAITTYEQYF.

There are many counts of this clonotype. In nucleotides, the CDR3 is TGTGCCATCAGTGACGCGAACAGGGACTACGAGCAGTACTTC. Protein product: CAISDANRDYEQYF. The J gene is TRBJ2-7, the V gene TRBV10-3; TRBD1 is a possible D gene (6 bases). The CDR3 extends over 14 amino acids. The V end lost 3 bases, the J end lost 3 bases, and 12 bases lay between the germline ends. Germline V lookup: CDR1 ENHRY, CDR2 SYGVKD.

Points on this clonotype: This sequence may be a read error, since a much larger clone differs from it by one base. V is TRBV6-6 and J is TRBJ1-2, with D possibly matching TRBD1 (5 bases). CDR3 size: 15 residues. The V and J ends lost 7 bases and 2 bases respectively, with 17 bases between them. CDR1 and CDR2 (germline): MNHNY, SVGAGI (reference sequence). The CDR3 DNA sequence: TGTGCCAGCATCGGCGATAGACACAGGAACTATGGCTACACCTTC. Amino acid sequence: CASIGDRHRNYGYTF.

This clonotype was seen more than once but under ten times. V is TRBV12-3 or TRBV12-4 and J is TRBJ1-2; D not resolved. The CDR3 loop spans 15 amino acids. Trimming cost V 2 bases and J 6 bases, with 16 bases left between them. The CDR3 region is CASSLSITHKDGYTF. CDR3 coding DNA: TGTGCCAGCAGTTTATCGATAACCCACAAGGATGGCTACACCTTC.

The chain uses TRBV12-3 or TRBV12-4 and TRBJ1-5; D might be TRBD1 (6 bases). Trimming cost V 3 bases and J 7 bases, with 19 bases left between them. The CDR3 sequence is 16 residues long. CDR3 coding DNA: TGTGCCAGCAGTTTTAGGGGGGCCGGGGGCAGGCAGCCCCAGCATTTT. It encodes CASSFRGAGGRQPQHF.